This TCR beta chain was identified in a study of blood T cell repertoires in COVID-19. Study summary: Samples representing acute and convalescent COVID-19 were sourced from the United States, Italy and Spain. Sources were T cells, B-cell-depleted T cells, or PBMCs; the material itself was cDNA or gDNA.

Germline CDR1 reads MNHEY; CDR2 reads SMNVEV (reference sequence). V was shortened by 5 bases and J by 9 bases, with 11 bases between the two germline ends. The CDR3 covers 12 residues. Source study methods: For nucleated cells, counts were estimated from reference gene primer amplification. Data came from immunoSEQ multiplex PCR; TCRdb stores just in-frame clones and leaves some out. From that table come the V and J calls and clone size; the DNA was used to work out D and trimming. Among about 270,000 clones listed, approximately 77% were seen once. This clonotype was sampled from a woman under 30 with acute or convalescent COVID-19. The sequenced sample consisted of peripheral blood. This chain links TRBV27 with TRBJ2-1; no firm D call. The CDR3 here is CASSPLNGEQFF. CDR3 nucleotide sequence: TGTGCCAGCAGTCCCTTAAACGGTGAGCAGTTCTTC.